Listed below are T cell receptor beta chains from one sample, sequenced in a study of blood T cell repertoires in COVID-19. Clones were read by immunoSEQ multiplex PCR, and TCRdb kept only the in-frame ones, dropping some. Of more than 200,000 clones in the sample, around nine tenths were seen once. Input material: PBMCs or T cells enriched from blood (not recorded which). The receptor set was obtained from a woman aged 45-65 years who had recovered from COVID-19. CDR3s include the opening cysteine and the closing phenylalanine or tryptophan. The D gene is left open where the match is weak. Some rows mark clone size as missing; the rest say once, few, many or name a class of expanded clone.

clone_size	v_call	d_call	j_call	cdr3_nt	cdr3_aa
-	TRBV6-4	TRBD1	TRBJ1-2	TGTGCCAGCAGCCCCGGGACAGGTGCTACCTATGGCTACACCTTC	CASSPGTGATYGYTF
-	TRBV5-1	TRBD1	TRBJ1-5	TGCGCCAGCAGCCCCGGGACAGGGAGCAATCAGCCCCAGCATTTT	CASSPGTGSNQPQHF
few	TRBV5-1	TRBD1	TRBJ1-1	TGCGCCAGCAGCTTGGCTCGGTTCCTAGGGACAGGCGAAGGGGGACCTTTCTTT	CASSLARFLGTGEGGPFF
-	TRBV9	TRBD2	TRBJ2-3	TGTGCCAGCAGCGTAAACCCGAGCGGGAGGGATACGCAGTATTTT	CASSVNPSGRDTQYF
-	TRBV9	TRBD2	TRBJ2-1	TGTGCCAGCAGCCCAGCGGGAGGGATCTACAATGAGCAGTTCTTC	CASSPAGGIYNEQFF
-	TRBV9	TRBD2	TRBJ2-2	TGTGCCAGCAGCGTAGTTAGCGGGACGAACACCGGGGAGCTGTTTTTT	CASSVVSGTNTGELFF
-	TRBV5-8	TRBD1	TRBJ2-7	TGTGCCAGCAGCTTCCGGGACAGGGCCAACGAGCAGTACTTC	CASSFRDRANEQYF
-	TRBV6-5	-	TRBJ2-3	TGTGCCGCCAGCAGTAAAGGGGGGGCGGAAAATACGCAGTATTTT	CAASSKGGAENTQYF
-	TRBV11-3	TRBD2	TRBJ2-7	TGTGCCAGCATCGTACCGGGACTAGCAGGCGAGTACGAGCAGTACTTC	CASIVPGLAGEYEQYF
-	TRBV2	TRBD1	TRBJ1-1	TGTGCCAGCAGCTCACAGGGGACATCAGTTGGCACTGAAGCTTTCTTT	CASSSQGTSVGTEAFF
-	TRBV15	TRBD1	TRBJ1-4	TGTGCCACCAGCAGTTGGGGACAGGGGCCTTTGATGGAAAAACTGTTTTTT	CATSSWGQGPLMEKLFF
-	TRBV28	TRBD1	TRBJ1-3	TGTGCCAGCAGTTTATGGGACAGGGGGCACGGAGCTGGAAACACCATATATTTT	CASSLWDRGHGAGNTIYF
-	TRBV30	TRBD1	TRBJ1-5	TGTGCCTGGAGCGGCGACAGGGGCCTTGAGCCCCAGCATTTT	CAWSGDRGLEPQHF
once	TRBV3-1/TRBV3-2	TRBD1	TRBJ2-2	TGTGCCAGCAGCCAAAGGGACAGGACGGGCACCGGGGAGCTGTTTTTT	CASSQRDRTGTGELFF
-	TRBV11-2	-	TRBJ2-5	TGTGCCAGCAGCTTAGTTCCTCGGCAGGGGCGGACCTCCGAGACCCAGTACTTC	CASSLVPRQGRTSETQYF
-	TRBV5-1	-	TRBJ2-3	TGCGCCAGCGCCAACCGGGACTCAGATACGCAGTATTTT	CASANRDSDTQYF
-	TRBV18	TRBD2	TRBJ2-1	TGTGCCAGCTCGCGCCGGGGGACTAGCGAGTCTGAGCAGTTCTTC	CASSRRGTSESEQFF
-	TRBV7-8	-	TRBJ1-1	TGTGCCAGCAGTTCCCCAAAGGCGGGGGGCATCAATGAAGCTTTCTTT	CASSSPKAGGINEAFF
-	TRBV27	TRBD2	TRBJ2-7	TGTGCCAGCAGATCACGACTAGCGGGACAACTCTACGAGCAGTACTTC	CASRSRLAGQLYEQYF
-	TRBV9	TRBD1	TRBJ2-2	TGTGCCAGCAGCGTAGCGGGACAGGCAAACACCGGGGAGCTGTTTTTT	CASSVAGQANTGELFF
-	TRBV7-7	-	TRBJ2-2	TGTGCTAGCAGCTTGAGGCGCGGGGAGCTGTTTTTT	CASSLRRGELFF
-	TRBV28	-	TRBJ2-1	TGTGCCAGCAGCTTAACACCAAAGACTCCTTTGTTTGGGGAGCAGTTCTTC	CASSLTPKTPLFGEQFF
-	TRBV7-9	TRBD1	TRBJ1-2	TGTGCCAGCAGCTTAGAGGACAGGGGTTATGGCTACACCTTC	CASSLEDRGYGYTF
-	TRBV28	-	TRBJ1-5	TGTGCCAGCACGATTCAACAGGGCCGCAATCAGCCCCAGCATTTT	CASTIQQGRNQPQHF
-	TRBV10-2	-	TRBJ1-6	TGCGCCAGCAGTGAGTCGGAGGGTGGGTTCGATTCACCCCTCCACTTT	CASSESEGGFDSPLHF
-	TRBV10-1	-	TRBJ2-1	TGCGCCAGCAGTGACCCGAGCTCCTACAATGAGCAGTTCTTC	CASSDPSSYNEQFF
-	TRBV19	-	TRBJ1-4	TGTGCCAGTAGTTTTCGGGTTCCGACTAATGAAAAACTGTTTTTT	CASSFRVPTNEKLFF
-	TRBV28	-	TRBJ1-2	TGTGCCAGCAGTGTACAGGACTATGGCTACACCTTC	CASSVQDYGYTF